The sequence of this T cell receptor (beta chain) was determined in a study of Ad26.COV2.S vaccination and SARS-CoV-2 variants. Across the whole study: Donor was in the COV1001 Ad26.COV2.S trial arm.

Only in-frame clones appear in the TCRdb table, and some are missing; sequencing was by immunoSEQ multiplex PCR. The table records roughly 300,000 clones, about 88% of them present only once. Treatment here: roughly 20 received Ad26.COV2.S at low or high dose, single or two shots; about 5 received placebo; per-sample allocation not given. Samples came from day 63 after the first vaccine or placebo injection. This CDR3 is 16 amino acids long. Per the germline V gene, CDR1 is ENHRY and CDR2 is SYGVKD. The ends lost 9 bases at V and 3 bases at J; junction bases unmatched: 11. This chain links TRBV10-3 with TRBJ2-2, with 9 bases matching TRBD1. The source is a person between 18 and 65 years old who received the Ad26.COV2.S COVID-19 vaccine or a placebo. The sequenced sample was peripheral blood, obtained in a trial of Ad26.COV2.S vaccine versus placebo. CDR3 in amino acids: CAIDPQGAWDTGELFF. DNA for the CDR3: TGTGCCATAGACCCACAGGGGGCATGGGACACCGGGGAGCTGTTTTTT.